Listed here are 31 T cell receptor beta chains from one sample, sequenced in a study of OX40 agonist ivuxolimab in advanced cancers. TCRdb keeps only in-frame clones here, not all; method: immunoSEQ multiplex PCR. Of approximately 82,000 clones in the sample, more than 75% were seen once. The starting material was CD4+ or CD8+ T cells sorted from blood, obtained in a trial of the OX40 agonist ivuxolimab. The receptors were gathered from an adult with an advanced solid tumor such as melanoma, head and neck, liver or kidney cancer.

V is TRBV11-2 and J is TRBJ1-2; 9 nucleotides line up with TRBD1. Looked up from germline, CDR1 is SGHAT and CDR2 is FQNNGV. This CDR3 is 15 amino acids long. J gave up 5 bases and V 3 bases, and 7 bases lay outside the gene matches. CDR3 in DNA: TGTGCCAGCAGCTTTTCTGGACAGGGGACTTATGGCTACACCTTC. It codes for CASSFSGQGTYGYTF.

The genes are TRBV7-3 and TRBJ2-1; D is perhaps TRBD2 (6 bases). This CDR3 has 15 amino acids. Germline CDR1 is SGHTA and CDR2 is FQGTGA. The V end was cut by 6 bases, the J end by 8 bases, with 20 bases between. CDR3 loop: CASSLAAQADYEQFF. The CDR3 bases are TGTGCCAGCAGTTTAGCGGCGCAGGCAGACTATGAGCAGTTCTTC.

The chain employs TRBV6-6 and TRBJ1-5, with D possibly matching TRBD1 (6 bases). V was clipped by 10 bases and J by 6 bases, with 19 bases between them. The CDR3 contains 14 residues. Germline V gives CDR1 MNHNY, CDR2 SVGAGI (reference sequence). In nucleotides, the CDR3 is TGTGCCATCCGAAAGGGGGGCGCGGGTCAGCCCCAGCATTTT. Translated, it gives CAIRKGGAGQPQHF.

This clone was found a few times. This chain connects TRBV11-3 to TRBJ2-3; 9 positions agree with TRBD1. Germline CDR1 is SGHNT and CDR2 is YENEEA. The CDR3 covers 16 residues. With V trimmed by 4 bases and J by 1 base, 6 bases remained unmatched. In DNA, the CDR3 is TGTGCCAGCAGCTCCGGGACAGGGTCTCGCACAGATACGCAGTATTTT. Protein sequence: CASSSGTGSRTDTQYF.

This clone was seen only once. The same CDR3 also results from other DNA sequences found in this sample. This chain links TRBV7-8 with TRBJ1-3; D is possibly TRBD1 (6 bases). V was clipped by 5 bases and J by 4 bases, with 9 bases between them. Germline V CDR1 and CDR2: SGHVS, FQNEAQ. CDR3 length equals 13 residues. The CDR3 nucleotides read TGTGCCAGCAGCGGCGGACAGGGAAACACCATATATTTT. This gives the protein CASSGGQGNTIYF. The full variable domain, rest sourced from reference TRBV7-8 and TRBJ1-3, is GAGVSQSPRYKVAKRGQDVALRCDPISGHVSLFWYQQALGQGPEFLTYFQNEAQLDKSGLPSDRFFAERPEGSVSTLKIQRTQQEDSAVYLCASSGGQGNTIYFGEGSWLTVV.

The CDR3 region has the DNA TGTGCCAGCTCCGACAGGGACAATCAGCCCCAGCATTTT. Its protein product is CASSDRDNQPQHF. This sequence joins TRBV18 and TRBJ1-5; 7 positions match TRBD1. Looked up from germline, CDR1 is KGHSH and CDR2 is LQKENI. The junction had 2 bases not matched to a gene; V was cut back by 6 bases and J by 3 bases. The CDR3 contains 13 residues.

The J gene is TRBJ1-6, the V gene TRBV2; possible D gene TRBD1, 6 bases. The CDR3 spans 12 residues. Germline lookup yields CDR1 SNHLY and CDR2 FYNNEI. Trimming cost V 7 bases and J 10 bases, with 11 bases left between them. The CDR3 loop reads CASKGDRSPLHF. In DNA, the CDR3 is TGTGCCAGCAAGGGGGATAGATCACCCCTCCACTTT. Complete variable domain (other parts from reference TRBV2 and TRBJ1-6): EPEVTQTPSHQVTQMGQEVILRCVPISNHLYFYWYRQILGQKVEFLVSFYNNEISEKSEIFDDQFSVERPDGSNFTLKIRSTKLEDSAMYFCASKGDRSPLHFGNGTRLTVT.

V usage is TRBV5-1 and J usage is TRBJ2-3; D remains unclear. Trimming removed 0 bases from V and 4 bases from J, with 3 bases in between. From germline, CDR1 is SGHRS and CDR2 YFSETQ. The CDR3 is 12 amino acids. CDR3 DNA: TGCGCCAGCAGCTTGGAAGCAGATACGCAGTATTTT. It encodes CASSLEADTQYF.

A single count supports this clone. In DNA form, the CDR3 reads TGTGCCAGCAGGGCAGGGCCGAACTATGGCTACACCTTC. Its translation: CASRAGPNYGYTF. The gene calls are TRBV27 and TRBJ1-2; tentatively, D is TRBD1 (5 bases). Trimming pared 6 bases from V and 2 bases from J, leaving 10 bases between. From germline, CDR1 is MNHEY and CDR2 SMNVEV (reference sequence). The CDR3 is 13 amino acids.

The genes are TRBV28 and TRBJ1-2, with 8 bases aligning to TRBD1. Trimming cost V 5 bases and J 4 bases; bases outside gene matches: 6. There are 14 residues in the CDR3. CDR1 and CDR2 (germline): MDHEN, SYDVKM. The CDR3 DNA follows: TGTGCCAGCAGTCCGGACAGGGCAGGCTATGGCTACACCTTC. It translates to CASSPDRAGYGYTF.

Only one count was recorded for this clone. The genes are TRBV18 and TRBJ1-2; TRBD1 aligns across 8 bases. The CDR3 covers 17 residues. Germline V gene sequence: CDR1 KGHSH, CDR2 LQKENI. The V segment lost 3 bases and the J segment 8 bases; nucleotides outside the gene matches: 17. The CDR3 protein is CASSPGPQGAIVRGYTF. The CDR3 DNA reads as TGTGCCAGCTCACCGGGGCCTCAGGGGGCCATAGTAAGGGGCTACACCTTC. Together with reference TRBV18 and TRBJ1-2, the CDR3 gives the full variable domain: NAGVMQNPRHLVRRRGQEARLRCSPMKGHSHVYWYRQLPEEGLKFMVYLQKENIIDESGMPKERFSAEFPKEGPSILRIQQVVRGDSAAYFCASSPGPQGAIVRGYTFGSGTRLTVV.

J is TRBJ2-1 and V is TRBV9, with a possible D match to TRBD1 (5 bases). In germline, CDR1 is SGDLS, CDR2 YYNGEE. The CDR3 has 17 amino acids. Trimming removed 4 bases from V and 4 bases from J, with 21 bases in between. CDR3 loop: CASSPEAGGAGYNEQFF. The CDR3, as DNA: TGTGCCAGCAGCCCAGAGGCAGGTGGCGCAGGGTACAATGAGCAGTTCTTC.

V usage is TRBV19 and J usage is TRBJ2-2; no definite D call. V gave up 8 bases and J gave up 4 bases, with 5 bases separating them. CDR3 length: 11 residues. CDR1 and CDR2 from the germline V gene are LNHDA and SQIVND (reference sequence). The CDR3, as DNA: TGTGCCAGTGGGATCACCGGGGAGCTGTTTTTT. It is translated as CASGITGELFF.

The V and J genes are TRBV9 and TRBJ1-6, with D maybe TRBD1 (6 bases). Trimming removed 3 bases from V and 5 bases from J, with 18 bases in between. CDR3 length: 17 residues. CDR1 SGDLS and CDR2 YYNGEE come from the germline V gene. This CDR3 is CASSAGQGRLNNSPLHF. CDR3 in DNA: TGTGCCAGCAGCGCCGGTCAGGGGCGCCTAAATAATTCACCCCTCCACTTT. Full variable domain (rest looked up from reference TRBV9 and TRBJ1-6): DSGVTQTPKHLITATGQRVTLRCSPRSGDLSVYWYQQSLDQGLQFLIQYYNGEERAKGNILERFSAQQFPDLHSELNLSSLELGDSALYFCASSAGQGRLNNSPLHFGNGTRLTVT.

The chain has TRBV27 and TRBJ2-5; 9 bases fit TRBD1. CDR1 is MNHEY, CDR2 SMNVEV, per germline (reference sequence). V lost 7 bases and J lost 5; bases outside the gene matches: 5. The CDR3 totals 13 residues. This CDR3 reads CASKGQGRETQYF. As DNA, the CDR3 is TGTGCCAGCAAAGGACAGGGGCGGGAGACCCAGTACTTC.

The rearrangement uses TRBV19 and TRBJ1-1; tentative D call: TRBD1 (6 bases). The length of the CDR3 is 12 residues. Trimming stripped 5 bases from V and 6 bases from J, with 10 bases between. Germline CDR1 is LNHDA and CDR2 is SQIVND (reference sequence). CDR3 residues: CASSGGQSEAFF. Here the CDR3 DNA reads TGTGCCAGTAGTGGGGGACAATCTGAAGCTTTCTTT.

The V and J genes are TRBV29-1 and TRBJ1-2; a possible D gene is TRBD1 (5 bases). With 5 bases removed from V and 6 bases from J, the gap between germline ends came to 16 bases. Germline CDR1 and CDR2: SQVTM and ANQGSEA. The CDR3 has 13 residues. The CDR3 sequence: CSVWGQASNGYTF. The CDR3 nucleotides are TGCAGCGTTTGGGGCCAGGCTTCGAATGGCTACACCTTC.

The rearrangement uses TRBV10-2 and TRBJ1-6; unclear D gene. The CDR3 is 13 residues long. V shed 8 bases and J shed 7 bases, with 12 bases lying between them. Germline V lookup: CDR1 WSHSY, CDR2 SAAADI. The CDR3 sequence is CASSTPGNSPLHF. The CDR3 DNA is TGCGCCAGCTCCACTCCTGGGAATTCACCCCTCCACTTT.

V usage is TRBV5-5 and J usage is TRBJ2-6, with D tentatively TRBD1 (5 bases). The germline gives CDR1 SGHKS, CDR2 YYEKEE (reference sequence). V shed 5 bases and J shed 4 bases, with 13 bases lying between them. This CDR3 spans 15 amino acids. As DNA, the CDR3 is TGTGCCAGCAGTTCCAGGGCCGAGGGGGCCAACGTCCTGACTTTC. Translated: CASSSRAEGANVLTF.

This chain uses TRBV11-2 with TRBJ2-1; D gene unclear. Per the germline V gene, CDR1 is SGHAT and CDR2 is FQNNGV. The CDR3 consists of 13 residues. V was clipped by 0 bases and J by 13 bases, with 13 bases between them. CDR3 protein: CASSLDLTRSQFF. The DNA of the CDR3 is TGTGCCAGCAGCTTAGATTTGACACGCTCACAGTTCTTC.

V is TRBV19 and J is TRBJ2-7; 7 bases agree with TRBD1. Germline lookup yields CDR1 LNHDA and CDR2 SQIVND (reference sequence). This CDR3 has 16 amino acids. V was clipped by 6 bases and J by 3 bases; unmatched bases: 14. CDR3 region: CASSRDSLSPIYEQYF. As DNA, the CDR3 is TGTGCCAGTAGCCGGGACAGTTTATCTCCGATCTACGAGCAGTACTTC.

This clone showed up just once. V is TRBV2 and J is TRBJ2-3, with 12 bases matching TRBD2. Per the germline V gene, CDR1 is SNHLY and CDR2 is FYNNEI. The CDR3 is 15 amino acids. Trimming removed 6 bases from V and 5 bases from J; junction bases left unmatched: 6. The CDR3 is CASRSPGLAGDTQYF. CDR3 nucleotide sequence: TGTGCCAGCAGAAGTCCGGGACTAGCGGGAGATACGCAGTATTTT. Full variable domain (missing parts from reference TRBV2 and TRBJ2-3): EPEVTQTPSHQVTQMGQEVILRCVPISNHLYFYWYRQILGQKVEFLVSFYNNEISEKSEIFDDQFSVERPDGSNFTLKIRSTKLEDSAMYFCASRSPGLAGDTQYFGPGTRLTVL.

The rearrangement links TRBV7-9 to TRBJ1-6, with 10 bases that match TRBD1. Trimming took 5 bases from V and 0 from J; bases not matched to a gene: 10. Germline CDR1 reads SEHNR; CDR2 reads FQNEAQ (reference sequence). The CDR3 totals 19 residues. CDR3 in amino acids: CASSGGRTGGSSYNSPLHF. The DNA for the CDR3 is TGTGCCAGCAGCGGCGGCCGGACAGGGGGAAGCTCCTATAATTCACCCCTCCACTTT.

In its sample, this clone was seen a few times. This rearrangement joins TRBV18 to TRBJ1-2, with D tentatively TRBD1 (5 bases). CDR3 length: 12 amino acids. V lost 2 bases and J lost 7, with 8 bases in between. Germline V gene lookup returns CDR1 KGHSH and CDR2 LQKENI. The CDR3 DNA reads as TGTGCCAGCTCACCATCGGGGGGTGGCTACACCTTC. Protein: CASSPSGGGYTF.

The chain joins TRBV19 to TRBJ2-1; 9 nucleotides match TRBD1. CDR1 and CDR2 (germline): LNHDA, SQIVND (reference sequence). This CDR3 contains 14 residues. The junction had 1 base not matched to a gene; V was cut back by 4 bases and J by 3 bases. CDR3 sequence reads: CASSRDRDYNEQFF. CDR3 nucleotide sequence: TGTGCCAGTAGTAGGGACAGGGACTACAATGAGCAGTTCTTC.

The chain uses TRBV7-2 and TRBJ1-5; no reliable D call. Germline V CDR1 and CDR2: SGHTA, FQGNSA. CDR3 length equals 13 residues. V lost 1 base and J lost 4, with 5 bases in between. The CDR3 loop is CASSLVVNQPQHF. Here the CDR3 DNA reads TGTGCCAGCAGCTTAGTGGTAAATCAGCCCCAGCATTTT. Looking up the rest from reference TRBV7-2 and TRBJ1-5 gives the full variable domain: GAGVSQSPSNKVTEKGKDVELRCDPISGHTALYWYRQSLGQGLEFLIYFQGNSAPDKSGLPSDRFSAERTGGSVSTLTIQRTQQEDSAVYLCASSLVVNQPQHFGDGTRLSIL.

The chain carries TRBV9 and TRBJ1-1; 7 bases map to TRBD1. Germline CDR1 reads SGDLS; CDR2 reads YYNGEE. V shed 3 bases and J 0 bases; nucleotides not matched to a gene: 8. The CDR3 covers 16 residues. This chain's CDR3 is CASSGRQGGMNTEAFF. The CDR3 DNA follows: TGTGCCAGCAGCGGCCGACAGGGTGGGATGAACACTGAAGCTTTCTTT.

The rearrangement uses TRBV5-1 and TRBJ2-7, with D perhaps matching TRBD2 (7 bases). Deletions cut 4 bases from V and 1 base from J, with 24 bases between. The CDR3 sequence is 18 residues long. Germline assignment: CDR1 SGHRS and CDR2 YFSETQ. This CDR3 reads CASSPWGGVGLGSYEQYF. The CDR3 nucleotides are TGCGCCAGCAGCCCCTGGGGGGGCGTCGGATTGGGGTCCTACGAGCAGTACTTC.

The sample holds one count of this clone. This chain links TRBV19 with TRBJ2-5; D is ambiguous. This CDR3 has 14 residues. V shed 3 bases and J shed 5 bases, with 13 bases lying between them. Germline CDR1 reads LNHDA; CDR2 reads SQIVND (reference sequence). CDR3 region: CASSITQARETQYF. In DNA form, the CDR3 reads TGTGCCAGTAGTATTACCCAGGCGCGGGAGACCCAGTACTTC.

The V call is TRBV7-6, the J call TRBJ1-5; 7 bases are a match to TRBD1. V lost 1 base to trimming and J lost 3 bases; unmatched junction nucleotides: 12. This CDR3 contains 18 residues. The V gene's germline CDR1 is SGHVS and CDR2 FNYEAQ. DNA of the CDR3: TGTGCCAGCAGCTTAGGTGGCGGAAGGGGGCTTGTCAATCAGCCCCAGCATTTT. Protein product: CASSLGGGRGLVNQPQHF.

The gene calls are TRBV18 and TRBJ2-3; 9 bases line up with TRBD2. The junction had 9 bases not matched to a gene; V was cut back by 0 bases and J by 11 bases. Germline V gene data show CDR1 as KGHSH and CDR2 as LQKENI. This CDR3 has 15 amino acids. The CDR3 bases are TGTGCCAGCTCACCACCTACAGCGGGGGGTTCGAGGCAGTATTTT. Translating it yields CASSPPTAGGSRQYF.